What follows are 32 T cell receptor beta chains derived from one specimen sequenced in a study of T-cell reconstitution after alpha-beta-depleted transplantation in children. TCRbeta library construction was performed incorporating unique molecular identifiers. Via MiXCR, TCRdb re-called the PCR reads, giving one row per CDR3 protein. The sample lists hundreds of thousands of distinct CDR3 sequences, roughly 15% occurring once. The material was PBMCs from the stem cell graft donor, obtained from the stem cell graft. Receptor source: a human donor who donated a stem cell graft to a child with acute myeloid leukemia.

This chain joins TRBV27 and TRBJ2-7; D ambiguous. In germline, CDR1 is MNHEY, CDR2 SMNVEV (reference sequence). Trimming shortened V by 6 bases and J by 4 bases, and 7 bases separated the two germline ends. The length of the CDR3 is 11 residues. The CDR3 is CASRYGYEQYF. CDR3 DNA: TGTGCCAGCAGATATGGGTACGAGCAGTACTTC.

This clonotype was counted a few times. This rearrangement joins TRBV24-1 to TRBJ2-2; D gene unclear. The CDR3 runs to 15 residues. The germline CDR1 and CDR2 sequences are KGHDR and SFDVKD. V was pared by 6 bases and J by 1 base, with 11 bases between. CDR3 bases: TGTGCCACCAGTTCGTGGCATCTGAACACCGGGGAGCTGTTTTTT. Translating gives CATSSWHLNTGELFF.

This clonotype appeared a few times. V and J are TRBV12-3 or TRBV12-4 and TRBJ2-3; tentative D call: TRBD1 (6 bases). Trimming took off 4 bases at V and 5 bases at J, with 13 bases between the two ends. The CDR3 runs 14 residues. In DNA, the CDR3 is TGTGCCAGCAGTTCACAGGGTTCGAAAGATACGCAGTATTTT. Its translation: CASSSQGSKDTQYF.

The chain uses TRBV2 and TRBJ2-4; TRBD2 is a possible D gene (7 bases). The ends were cut back, 7 bases at V and 1 base at J, with 17 bases in the middle. Germline V gene lookup returns CDR1 SNHLY and CDR2 FYNNEI. The CDR3 covers 16 residues. CDR3: CASTRGGGVAKNIQYF. CDR3 nucleotide sequence: TGTGCCAGCACCCGAGGAGGGGGGGTGGCCAAAAACATTCAGTACTTC.

V and J are TRBV4-3 and TRBJ2-1; 9 bases match TRBD2. V was clipped by 0 bases and J by 6 bases; unmatched bases: 9. The CDR3 sequence is 17 residues long. Germline V gene data show CDR1 as LGHNA and CDR2 as YSLEER. The DNA of the CDR3 is TGCGCCAGCAGCCAAGACGCGGGGGGGAAAATAGGCAATGAGCAGTTCTTC. This encodes CASSQDAGGKIGNEQFF.

As regards this clonotype: A much larger clone differs from this one at a single base, so this may be a read error. The genes are TRBV20-1 and TRBJ1-2, with D hard to call. Germline V gene lookup returns CDR1 DFQATT and CDR2 SNEGSKA (reference sequence). This CDR3 region has 11 residues. The CDR3 nucleotides read TGCAGTGACCTAGACTCCTATGGCTACGCCTTC. Its protein is CSDLDSYGYAF.

This clonotype was detected many times. The rearrangement links TRBV20-1 to TRBJ1-5; tentative D call: TRBD1 (6 bases). The V and J ends lost 6 bases and 4 bases respectively, with 16 bases between them. CDR1 and CDR2 from the germline V gene are DFQATT and SNEGSKA (reference sequence). The CDR3 length is 14 residues. CDR3 amino acids: CSAAGAGYNQPQHF. DNA of the CDR3: TGCAGTGCCGCGGGGGCGGGGTATAATCAGCCCCAGCATTTT.

This clonotype appeared many times. The rearrangement joins TRBV9 to TRBJ1-2, with D hard to call. CDR1 is SGDLS and CDR2 is YYNGEE in the germline V gene. V was trimmed by 3 bases and J by 8 bases, leaving 29 bases between them. The CDR3 has 18 residues. The CDR3, as DNA: TGTGCCAGCAGCGCACCCCGAGGCCATCACAGCCGTCTAGAAGGCTACACCTTC. Translated: CASSAPRGHHSRLEGYTF.

This clonotype occurred many times. The chain joins TRBV9 to TRBJ1-5; D is unclear. CDR3 size: 15 residues. Germline V gene lookup returns CDR1 SGDLS and CDR2 YYNGEE. Between the trimmed V and J ends, which lost 0 bases and 6 bases, there was a span of 13 bases. In nucleotides, the CDR3 is TGTGCCAGCAGCGTAGGGGGTCATTCCAGTCAGCCCCAGCATTTT. This gives the protein CASSVGGHSSQPQHF.

There are many counts of this clonotype. The V call is TRBV20-1, the J call TRBJ2-1; D gene unclear. V was pared by 6 bases and J by 4 bases, with 16 bases between. The length of the CDR3 is 14 residues. Germline values: CDR1 DFQATT, CDR2 SNEGSKA (reference sequence). The CDR3 loop reads CSAWISSGYNEQFF. The CDR3, as DNA: TGCAGTGCCTGGATCTCTAGTGGGTACAATGAGCAGTTCTTC.

This clonotype was picked up many times. The chain joins TRBV29-1 to TRBJ1-5; TRBD1 aligns across 7 bases. CDR1 and CDR2 (germline): SQVTM, ANQGSEA. V lost 3 bases to trimming and J lost 7 bases; unmatched junction nucleotides: 6. The CDR3 is 13 residues long. The CDR3 is CSVETGKDQPQHF. CDR3 nucleotide sequence: TGCAGCGTTGAGACAGGGAAGGACCAGCCCCAGCATTTT.

This clonotype was recorded many times. The V and J genes are TRBV20-1 and TRBJ2-1; D is perhaps TRBD1 (5 bases). CDR1 and CDR2 from the germline V gene are DFQATT and SNEGSKA (reference sequence). Trimming cost V 0 bases and J 8 bases, with 17 bases left between them. The CDR3 spans 15 residues. In nucleotides, the CDR3 is TGCAGTGCTAGAGATGGAAGGGGCAGGGAAGATGAGCAGTTCTTC. It codes for CSARDGRGREDEQFF.

The chain employs TRBV28 and TRBJ1-6; the D gene is possibly TRBD1 (6 bases). V dropped 8 bases and J dropped 6 bases, with 17 bases sitting between them. CDR1 MDHEN and CDR2 SYDVKM come from the germline V gene. The CDR3 loop spans 15 amino acids. The CDR3 here is CASFEGGPGNSPLHF. The CDR3 nucleotides are TGTGCCAGCTTCGAGGGGGGGCCGGGTAATTCACCCCTCCACTTT.

The chain links TRBV19 to TRBJ1-1; D may be TRBD1 (6 bases). Per the germline V gene, CDR1 is LNHDA and CDR2 is SQIVND (reference sequence). The CDR3 sequence is 15 residues long. V was shortened by 3 bases and J by 0 bases, with 11 bases between the two germline ends. CDR3 in amino acids: CASSIARGMNTEAFF. The CDR3 DNA follows: TGTGCCAGTAGTATTGCCAGGGGCATGAACACTGAAGCTTTCTTT.

In its sample, this clonotype was seen many times. The genes are TRBV18 and TRBJ2-7; weak D call: TRBD1 (5 bases). This CDR3 is 13 amino acids long. Deletions cut 2 bases from V and 4 bases from J, with 9 bases between. Per germline, CDR1 KGHSH and CDR2 LQKENI. The CDR3 here is CASSPGHGYEQYF. DNA for the CDR3: TGTGCCAGCTCACCAGGACACGGATACGAGCAGTACTTC.

This clonotype has ten or more counts. This rearrangement joins TRBV6-4 to TRBJ1-6, with D perhaps TRBD1 (5 bases). This CDR3 spans 14 amino acids. Germline V gene data show CDR1 as MRHNA and CDR2 as SNTAGT. V lost 4 bases, J lost 7 bases, and 11 bases lay in between. DNA for the CDR3: TGTGCCAGCAGTGCTGAGGGGCTGAATTCACCCCTCCACTTT. Amino acids: CASSAEGLNSPLHF.

This clonotype appeared a few times. The V call is TRBV11-3, the J call TRBJ2-7, with D tentatively TRBD1 (5 bases). The germline gives CDR1 SGHNT, CDR2 YENEEA. The V and J ends lost 3 bases and 2 bases respectively, with 14 bases between them. This CDR3 spans 15 amino acids. This CDR3 reads CASSFGGARTYEQYF. CDR3 in DNA: TGTGCCAGCAGCTTTGGTGGGGCCAGGACCTACGAGCAGTACTTC. The complete variable domain, with remaining parts taken from reference TRBV11-3 and TRBJ2-7, reads EAGVVQSPRYKIIEKKQPVAFWCNPISGHNTLYWYLQNLGQGPELLIRYENEEAVDDSQLPKDRFSAERLKGVDSTLKIQPAELGDSAVYLCASSFGGARTYEQYFGPGTRLTVT.

The chain has TRBV9 and TRBJ2-7; TRBD1 matches 11 bases. The germline gives CDR1 SGDLS, CDR2 YYNGEE. This CDR3 has 17 amino acids. Unmatched junction bases numbered 10, after V lost 0 bases and J lost 5 bases. The CDR3 nucleotides are TGTGCCAGCAGCGTAGGATTGGGGACAGGGGGGAGGAACGAGCAGTACTTC. Translating it yields CASSVGLGTGGRNEQYF.

The chain carries TRBV7-3 and TRBJ1-1, with 7 bases identical to TRBD1. CDR1 is SGHTA, CDR2 FQGTGA, per germline. This CDR3 spans 16 amino acids. Unmatched junction bases numbered 5, after V lost 0 bases and J lost 1 base. As DNA, the CDR3 is TGTGCCAGCAGCTTAACCGGGACAGCCCAGAACACTGAAGCTTTCTTT. Translated, it gives CASSLTGTAQNTEAFF.

This clonotype was observed a handful of times. This chain uses TRBV6-1 with TRBJ1-6; weak D call: TRBD1 (5 bases). There are 17 residues in the CDR3. Germline loops: CDR1 MNHNS, CDR2 SASEGT. Trimming took 5 bases from V and 9 from J, leaving 23 bases between them. The CDR3 nucleotides are TGTGCCAGCAGTCCATCGTGGGGCCAAGCCGACGTTTCACCCCTCCACTTT. Translated: CASSPSWGQADVSPLHF.

This clonotype has more than one count but fewer than ten. V is TRBV7-9 and J is TRBJ2-5; D may match TRBD1 or TRBD2 (5 bases each). The ends were cut back, 5 bases at V and 5 bases at J, with 24 bases in the middle. CDR1 SEHNR and CDR2 FQNEAQ come from the germline V gene (reference sequence). CDR3 length: 17 residues. CDR3 DNA sequence: TGTGCCAGCAGCAAAGATCTCAGGGTAGCGATCGTGGAGACCCAGTACTTC. This codes for CASSKDLRVAIVETQYF.

V and J are TRBV6-1 and TRBJ1-5; 8 bases align to TRBD1. This CDR3 has 12 residues. With 10 bases clipped from V and 4 bases from J, the junction kept 3 bases outside the gene matches. The germline V gene has CDR1 MNHNS and CDR2 SASEGT. The CDR3, as DNA: TGTGCCACAAACAGGGGGAATCAGCCCCAGCATTTT. Encoded protein: CATNRGNQPQHF.

This clonotype was counted a single time. This rearrangement joins TRBV27 to TRBJ1-1, with 8 bases fitting TRBD1. The length of the CDR3 is 16 residues. V trimming: 8 bases; J trimming: 1 base; junction bases outside the gene matches: 12. Looked up from germline, CDR1 is MNHEY and CDR2 is SMNVEV (reference sequence). As DNA, the CDR3 is TGTGCCAGCTCCTTGGCCCGGGACAGGCCGAACACTGAAGCTTTCTTT. Its protein product is CASSLARDRPNTEAFF.

Concerning this clonotype itself: Because the CDR3's place on the DNA is in doubt, the DNA is left out and the CDR3 is given as listed by TCRdb. The chain recombines TRBV2 with TRBJ2-3; the table calls TRBD1, which could not be checked here. Germline lookup yields CDR1 SNHLY and CDR2 FYNNEI. 15 amino acids form the CDR3, both terminal residues included. The CDR3 loop reads CASSWAGGAVDTQNF.

In its sample, this clonotype was seen many times. The chain couples TRBV7-3 to TRBJ2-5, with D unclear. Trimming took off 2 bases at V and 4 bases at J, with 8 bases between the two ends. The CDR3 is made up of 13 amino acids. Looked up from germline, CDR1 is SGHTA and CDR2 is FQGTGA. CDR3 DNA: TGTGCCAGCAGCTTATTCAATGGAGAGACCCAGTACTTC. Amino acid sequence: CASSLFNGETQYF. Combining the CDR3 with reference TRBV7-3 and TRBJ2-5 gives the whole variable domain GAGVSQTPSNKVTEKGKYVELRCDPISGHTALYWYRQSLGQGPEFLIYFQGTGAADDSGLPNDRFFAVRPEGSVSTLKIQRTERGDSAVYLCASSLFNGETQYFGPGTRLLVL.

There are many counts of this clonotype. The chain employs TRBV20-1 and TRBJ1-2; possibly TRBD1 for D (5 bases). CDR1 and CDR2 (germline): DFQATT, SNEGSKA (reference sequence). The CDR3 is 15 amino acids. V was clipped by 0 bases and J by 7 bases, with 18 bases between them. The CDR3 DNA reads TGCAGTGCTAGAGATGCCGGCAGGGAAGCCTCTGGCTACACCTTC. Protein product: CSARDAGREASGYTF.

The chain uses TRBV20-1 and TRBJ1-1, with no clear D. The CDR3 contains 11 residues. The germline V gene has CDR1 DFQATT and CDR2 SNEGSKA (reference sequence). V shed 6 bases and J shed 5 bases, with 10 bases lying between them. For the CDR3, the DNA is TGCAGTGCACCCCGACGGACTGAAGCTTTCTTT. Translating it yields CSAPRRTEAFF.

This clonotype was counted ten times or more. The rearrangement uses TRBV29-1 and TRBJ2-7, with unresolved D. The CDR3 spans 12 residues. Between the trimmed V and J ends, which lost 4 bases and 3 bases, there was a span of 10 bases. Germline-derived CDR1 and CDR2 are SQVTM and ANQGSEA. CDR3 bases: TGCAGCGTTGGCGGCAGAAGCTACGAGCAGTACTTC. Translated: CSVGGRSYEQYF.

The rearrangement links TRBV6-2 or TRBV6-3 to TRBJ1-2; perhaps TRBD1 as D (5 bases). Trimming pared 6 bases from V and 7 bases from J, leaving 18 bases between. From germline, CDR1 is MNHEY and CDR2 SVGEGT. The CDR3 sequence is 14 residues long. In nucleotides, the CDR3 is TGTGCCAGCAGCCTCCGCACGGGACCCGTTGGCTACACCTTC. As protein: CASSLRTGPVGYTF.

This clonotype was seen repeatedly, ten times or more. V gene TRBV5-1 combines with J gene TRBJ1-1, with D perhaps matching TRBD1 (5 bases). V lost 4 bases and J lost 2, with 9 bases in between. Looked up from germline, CDR1 is SGHRS and CDR2 is YFSETQ. CDR3 size: 13 residues. The DNA for the CDR3 is TGCGCCAGCAGCACGAGGGACAACACTGAAGCTTTCTTT. Translation gives CASSTRDNTEAFF.

This chain connects TRBV7-2 to TRBJ1-6; 7 bases align to TRBD1. The germline gives CDR1 SGHTA, CDR2 FQGNSA. V lost 4 bases, J lost 7 bases, and 4 bases stayed unmatched. The CDR3 is made up of 14 amino acids. CDR3 sequence: CASSSTGRNSPLHF. CDR3 in DNA: TGTGCCAGCAGCTCGACAGGGCGGAATTCACCCCTCCACTTT.

In the case of this clonotype: This may come from a read error, since a much larger clone is one base off. The rearrangement links TRBV7-2 to TRBJ2-7, with D maybe TRBD2 (5 bases). V was trimmed by 3 bases and J by 3 bases, leaving 9 bases between them. Germline CDR1 reads SGHTA; CDR2 reads FQGNSA. This CDR3 is built from 13 residues. The CDR3 protein is CASSFASSYEQYF. For the CDR3, the DNA is TGTGCCAGCAGCTTCGCTAGCAGCTACGAGCAGTACTTC. The variable domain in full, with the rest retrieved from reference TRBV7-2 and TRBJ2-7, is GAGVSQSPSNKVTEKGKDVELRCDPISGHTALYWYRQSLGQGLEFLIYFQGNSAPDKSGLPSDRFSAERTGGSVSTLTIQRTQQEDSAVYLCASSFASSYEQYFGPGTRLTVT.